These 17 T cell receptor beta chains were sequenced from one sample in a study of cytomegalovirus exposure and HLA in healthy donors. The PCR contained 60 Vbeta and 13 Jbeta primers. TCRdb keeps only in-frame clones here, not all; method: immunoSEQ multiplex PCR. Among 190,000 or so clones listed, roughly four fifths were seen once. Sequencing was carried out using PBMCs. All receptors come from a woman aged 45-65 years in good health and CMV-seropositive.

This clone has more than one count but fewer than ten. CDR3 sequence reads: CASSPDQETQYF. DNA for the CDR3: TGCGCCAGCAGCCCAGACCAAGAGACCCAGTACTTC. The rearrangement joins TRBV5-1 to TRBJ2-5, with D hard to call. V was trimmed by 4 bases and J by 0 bases, leaving 4 bases between them. The CDR3 is 12 amino acids. Germline V gene sequence: CDR1 SGHRS, CDR2 YFSETQ.

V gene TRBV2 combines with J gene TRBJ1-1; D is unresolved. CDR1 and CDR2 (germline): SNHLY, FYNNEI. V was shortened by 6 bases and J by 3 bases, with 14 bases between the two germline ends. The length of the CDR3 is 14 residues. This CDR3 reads CASRGGIGHTEAFF. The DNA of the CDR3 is TGTGCCAGCAGGGGAGGGATCGGGCACACTGAAGCTTTCTTT. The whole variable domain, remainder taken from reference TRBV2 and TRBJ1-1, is EPEVTQTPSHQVTQMGQEVILRCVPISNHLYFYWYRQILGQKVEFLVSFYNNEISEKSEIFDDQFSVERPDGSNFTLKIRSTKLEDSAMYFCASRGGIGHTEAFFGQGTRLTVV.

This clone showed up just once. CDR3 in amino acids: CASSSTGAQETQYF. The CDR3 DNA follows: TGTGCCAGCAGCTCAACAGGGGCCCAAGAGACCCAGTACTTC. The V and J genes are TRBV7-9 and TRBJ2-5, with 7 bases fitting TRBD1. V shed 4 bases, J shed 1 base, and the junction held 3 bases outside the gene matches. The CDR3 has 14 amino acids. Germline CDR1 SEHNR, CDR2 FQNEAQ (reference sequence).

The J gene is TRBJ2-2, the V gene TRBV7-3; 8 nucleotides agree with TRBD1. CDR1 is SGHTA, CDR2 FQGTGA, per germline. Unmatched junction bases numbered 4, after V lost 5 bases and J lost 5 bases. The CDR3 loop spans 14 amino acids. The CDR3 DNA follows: TGTGCCAGCAGCCGTACAGGGGGAACCGGGGAGCTGTTTTTT. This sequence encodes CASSRTGGTGELFF. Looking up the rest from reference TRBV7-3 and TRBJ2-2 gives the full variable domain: GAGVSQTPSNKVTEKGKYVELRCDPISGHTALYWYRQSLGQGPEFLIYFQGTGAADDSGLPNDRFFAVRPEGSVSTLKIQRTERGDSAVYLCASSRTGGTGELFFGEGSRLTVL.

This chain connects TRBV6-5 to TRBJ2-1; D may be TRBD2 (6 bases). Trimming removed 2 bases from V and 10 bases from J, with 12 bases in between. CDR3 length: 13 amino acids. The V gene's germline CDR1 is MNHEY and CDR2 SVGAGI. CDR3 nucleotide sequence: TGTGCCAGCAGTTACCTGCGGGACCGCGAGCAGTTCTTC. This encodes CASSYLRDREQFF.

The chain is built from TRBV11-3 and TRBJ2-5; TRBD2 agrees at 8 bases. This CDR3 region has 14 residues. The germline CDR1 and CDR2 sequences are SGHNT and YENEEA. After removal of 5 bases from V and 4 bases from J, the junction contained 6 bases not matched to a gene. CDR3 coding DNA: TGTGCCAGCAGCAGCAGCGGGAGTTTAGAGACCCAGTACTTC. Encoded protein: CASSSSGSLETQYF.

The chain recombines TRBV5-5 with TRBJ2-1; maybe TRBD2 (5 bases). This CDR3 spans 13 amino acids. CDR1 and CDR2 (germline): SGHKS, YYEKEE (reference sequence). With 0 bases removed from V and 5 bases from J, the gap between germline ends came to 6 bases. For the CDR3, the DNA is TGTGCCAGCAGCTTGGCGGGGAACAATGAGCAGTTCTTC. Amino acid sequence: CASSLAGNNEQFF.

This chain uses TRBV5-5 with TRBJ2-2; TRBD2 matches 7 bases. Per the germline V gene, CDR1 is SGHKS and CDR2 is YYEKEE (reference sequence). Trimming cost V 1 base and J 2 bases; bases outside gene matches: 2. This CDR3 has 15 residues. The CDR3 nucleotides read TGTGCCAGCAGCTTGAGGGAGGGCAACACCGGGGAGCTGTTTTTT. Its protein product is CASSLREGNTGELFF.

The CDR3 sequence: CASSFWGGTEAFF. CDR3 sequence (DNA): TGTGCCAGCAGCTTTTGGGGAGGCACTGAAGCTTTCTTT. This chain uses TRBV7-9 with TRBJ1-1; D gene ambiguous. From germline, CDR1 is SEHNR and CDR2 FQNEAQ (reference sequence). CDR3 length equals 13 residues. V shed 3 bases and J shed 4 bases, with 9 bases lying between them.

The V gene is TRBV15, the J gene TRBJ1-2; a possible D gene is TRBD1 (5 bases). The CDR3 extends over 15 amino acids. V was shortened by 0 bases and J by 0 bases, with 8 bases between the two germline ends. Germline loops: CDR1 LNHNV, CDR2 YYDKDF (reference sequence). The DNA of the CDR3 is TGTGCCACCAGCAGAGATAGGGGTGCTAACTATGGCTACACCTTC. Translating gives CATSRDRGANYGYTF.

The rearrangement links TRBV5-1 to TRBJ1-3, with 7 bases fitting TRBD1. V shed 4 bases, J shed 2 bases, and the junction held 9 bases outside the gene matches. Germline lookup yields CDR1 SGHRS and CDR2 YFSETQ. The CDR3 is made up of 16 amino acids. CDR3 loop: CASSKDRVEAGNTIYF. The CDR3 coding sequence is TGCGCCAGCAGCAAAGACAGGGTAGAAGCTGGAAACACCATATATTTT.

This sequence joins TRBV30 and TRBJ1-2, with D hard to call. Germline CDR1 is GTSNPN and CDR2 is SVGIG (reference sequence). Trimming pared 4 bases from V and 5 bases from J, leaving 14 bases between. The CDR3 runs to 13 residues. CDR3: CAWTVGELYGYTF. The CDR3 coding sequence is TGTGCCTGGACGGTCGGGGAATTGTATGGCTACACCTTC.

CDR3 sequence (DNA): TGTGCCAGCAGCTTAGTAGCGGGAGCCTACAATGAGCAGTTCTTC. Protein: CASSLVAGAYNEQFF. The V call is TRBV7-7, the J call TRBJ2-1, with 9 positions matching TRBD2. With V trimmed by 1 base and J by 2 bases, 0 bases remained unmatched. The germline gives CDR1 SSHAT, CDR2 FNYEAQ (reference sequence). This CDR3 contains 15 residues.

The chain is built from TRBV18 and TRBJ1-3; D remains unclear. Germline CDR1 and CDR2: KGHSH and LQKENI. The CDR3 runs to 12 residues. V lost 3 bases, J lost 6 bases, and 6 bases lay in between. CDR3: CASSPSQNTIYF. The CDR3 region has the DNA TGTGCCAGCTCACCTTCACAAAACACCATATATTTT.

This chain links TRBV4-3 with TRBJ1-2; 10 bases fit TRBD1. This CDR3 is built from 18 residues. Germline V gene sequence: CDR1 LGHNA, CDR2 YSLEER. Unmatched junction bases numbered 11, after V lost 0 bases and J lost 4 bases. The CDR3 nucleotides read TGCGCCAGCAGCCAAGATCCGGGACAGGGGAACAATCTCTATGGCTACACCTTC. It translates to CASSQDPGQGNNLYGYTF.

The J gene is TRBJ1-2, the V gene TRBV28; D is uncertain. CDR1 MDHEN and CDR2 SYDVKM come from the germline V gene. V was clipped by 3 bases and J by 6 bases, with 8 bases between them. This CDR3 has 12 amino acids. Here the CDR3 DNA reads TGTGCCAGCAGTTTGGGAGGGAATGGCTACACCTTC. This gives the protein CASSLGGNGYTF.

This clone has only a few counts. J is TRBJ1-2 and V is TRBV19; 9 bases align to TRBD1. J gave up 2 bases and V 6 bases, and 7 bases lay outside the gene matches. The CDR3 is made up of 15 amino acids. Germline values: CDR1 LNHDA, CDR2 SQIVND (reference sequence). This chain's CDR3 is CASRIRTGVNYGYTF. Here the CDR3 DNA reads TGTGCCAGTAGGATCAGGACAGGGGTCAACTATGGCTACACCTTC.